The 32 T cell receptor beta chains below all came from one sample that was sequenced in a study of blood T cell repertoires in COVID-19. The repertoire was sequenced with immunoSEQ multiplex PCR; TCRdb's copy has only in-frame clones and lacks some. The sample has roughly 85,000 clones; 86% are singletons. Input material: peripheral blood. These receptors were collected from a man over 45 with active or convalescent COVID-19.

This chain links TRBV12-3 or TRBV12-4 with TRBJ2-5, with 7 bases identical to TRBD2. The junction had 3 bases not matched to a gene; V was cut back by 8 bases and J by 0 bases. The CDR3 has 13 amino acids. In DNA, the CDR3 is TGTGCCAGCCTGGGAGGGTACCAAGAGACCCAGTACTTC. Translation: CASLGGYQETQYF.

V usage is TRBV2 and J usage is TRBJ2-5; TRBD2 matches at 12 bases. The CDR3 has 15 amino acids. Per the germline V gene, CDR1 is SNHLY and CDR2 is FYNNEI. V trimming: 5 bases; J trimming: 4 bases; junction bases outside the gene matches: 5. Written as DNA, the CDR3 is TGTGCCAGCAGTCGACTAGCGGGAGTTTTAGAGACCCAGTACTTC. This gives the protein CASSRLAGVLETQYF.

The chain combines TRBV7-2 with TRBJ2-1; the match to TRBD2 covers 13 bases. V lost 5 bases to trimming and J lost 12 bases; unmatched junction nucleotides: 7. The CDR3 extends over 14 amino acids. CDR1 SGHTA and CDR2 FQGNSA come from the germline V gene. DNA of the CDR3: TGTGCCAGCAGCCCGAGGACTAGCGGGAGAGGGCAGTTCTTC. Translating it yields CASSPRTSGRGQFF.

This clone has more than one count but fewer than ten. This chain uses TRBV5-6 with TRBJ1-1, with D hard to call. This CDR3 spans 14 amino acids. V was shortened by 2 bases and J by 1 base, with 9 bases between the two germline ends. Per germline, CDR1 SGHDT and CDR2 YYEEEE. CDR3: CASSFSQSNTEAFF. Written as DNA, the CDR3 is TGTGCCAGCAGCTTTAGCCAGTCGAACACTGAAGCTTTCTTT.

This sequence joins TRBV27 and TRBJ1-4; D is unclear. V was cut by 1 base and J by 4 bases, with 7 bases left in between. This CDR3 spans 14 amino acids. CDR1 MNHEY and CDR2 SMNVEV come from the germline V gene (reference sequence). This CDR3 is CASSLWGDNEKLFF. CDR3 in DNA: TGTGCCAGCAGTTTATGGGGAGATAATGAAAAACTGTTTTTT. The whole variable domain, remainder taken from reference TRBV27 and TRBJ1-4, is EAQVTQNPRYLITVTGKKLTVTCSQNMNHEYMSWYRQDPGLGLRQIYYSMNVEVTDKGDVPEGYKVSRKEKRNFPLILESPSPNQTSLYFCASSLWGDNEKLFFGSGTQLSVL.

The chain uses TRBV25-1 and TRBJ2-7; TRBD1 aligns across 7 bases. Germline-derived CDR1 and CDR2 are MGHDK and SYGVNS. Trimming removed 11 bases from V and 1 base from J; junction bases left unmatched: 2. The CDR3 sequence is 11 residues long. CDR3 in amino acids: CASQGSYEQYF. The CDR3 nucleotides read TGTGCCTCACAGGGGTCCTACGAGCAGTACTTC.

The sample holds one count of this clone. Here the CDR3 reads CASSLEGGEKLFF. CDR3 DNA: TGCGCCAGCAGCCTGGAGGGGGGGGAAAAACTGTTTTTT. V usage is TRBV4-1 and J usage is TRBJ1-4; D possibly corresponds to TRBD1 (6 bases). The CDR3 has 13 residues. The germline V gene has CDR1 MGHRA and CDR2 YSYEKL. With 4 bases removed from V and 8 bases from J, the gap between germline ends came to 11 bases.

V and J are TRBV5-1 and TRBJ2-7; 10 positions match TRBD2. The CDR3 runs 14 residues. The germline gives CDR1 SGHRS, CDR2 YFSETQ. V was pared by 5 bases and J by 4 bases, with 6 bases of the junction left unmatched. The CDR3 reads CASSWTSGSYEQYF. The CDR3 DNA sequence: TGCGCCAGCAGTTGGACTAGCGGCTCGTACGAGCAGTACTTC. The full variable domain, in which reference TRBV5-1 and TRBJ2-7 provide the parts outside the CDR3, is KAGVTQTPRYLIKTRGQQVTLSCSPISGHRSVSWYQQTPGQGLQFLFEYFSETQRNKGNFPGRFSGRQFSNSRSEMNVSTLELGDSALYLCASSWTSGSYEQYFGPGTRLTVT.

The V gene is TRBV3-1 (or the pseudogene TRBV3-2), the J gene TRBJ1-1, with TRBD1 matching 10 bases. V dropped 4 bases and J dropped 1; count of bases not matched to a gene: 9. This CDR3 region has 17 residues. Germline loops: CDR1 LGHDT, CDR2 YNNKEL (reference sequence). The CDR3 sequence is CASSRGQGSTTNTEAFF. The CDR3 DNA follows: TGTGCCAGCAGCCGGGGACAGGGGTCGACTACGAACACTGAAGCTTTCTTT.

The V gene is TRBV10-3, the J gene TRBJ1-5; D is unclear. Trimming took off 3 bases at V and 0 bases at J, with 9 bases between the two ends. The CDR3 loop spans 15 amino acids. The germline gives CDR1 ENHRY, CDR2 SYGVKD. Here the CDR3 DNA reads TGTGCCATCAGTGAACTGGGCAATAGCAATCAGCCCCAGCATTTT. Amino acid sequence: CAISELGNSNQPQHF.

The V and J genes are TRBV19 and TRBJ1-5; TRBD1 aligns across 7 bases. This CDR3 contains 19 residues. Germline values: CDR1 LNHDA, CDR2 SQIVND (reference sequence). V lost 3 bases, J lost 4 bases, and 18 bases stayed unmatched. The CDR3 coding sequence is TGTGCCAGTAGTATGCAACGGGGGGGACAGCGCCTCAGTAATCAGCCCCAGCATTTT. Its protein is CASSMQRGGQRLSNQPQHF.

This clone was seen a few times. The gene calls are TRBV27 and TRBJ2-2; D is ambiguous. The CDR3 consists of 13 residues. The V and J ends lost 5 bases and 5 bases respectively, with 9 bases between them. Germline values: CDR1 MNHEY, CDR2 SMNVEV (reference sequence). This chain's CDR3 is CASSRFRTGELFF. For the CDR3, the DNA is TGTGCCAGCAGTCGGTTTCGGACCGGGGAGCTGTTTTTT.

CDR3 amino acids: CASSYRAGGPGEQYF. DNA for the CDR3: TGTGCCAGCAGTTATAGAGCGGGAGGGCCTGGCGAGCAGTACTTC. The rearrangement uses TRBV3-1 (or the pseudogene TRBV3-2) and TRBJ2-7, with TRBD2 matching over 10 bases. This CDR3 contains 15 residues. V was clipped by 6 bases and J by 6 bases; unmatched bases: 11. From germline, CDR1 is LGHDT and CDR2 YNNKEL (reference sequence).

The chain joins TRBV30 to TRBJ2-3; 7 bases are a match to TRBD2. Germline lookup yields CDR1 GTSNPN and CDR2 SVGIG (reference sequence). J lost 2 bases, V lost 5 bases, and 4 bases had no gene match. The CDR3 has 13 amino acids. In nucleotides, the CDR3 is TGTGCCTGGGGCGGGGGAAACACAGATACGCAGTATTTT. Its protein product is CAWGGGNTDTQYF.

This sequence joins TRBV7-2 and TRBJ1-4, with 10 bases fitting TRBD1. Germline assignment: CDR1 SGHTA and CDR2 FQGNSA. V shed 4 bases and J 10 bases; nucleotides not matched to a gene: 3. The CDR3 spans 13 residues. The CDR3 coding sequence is TGTGCCAGCAGCTCTCGACAGGGGGCAAAACTGTTTTTT. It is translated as CASSSRQGAKLFF.

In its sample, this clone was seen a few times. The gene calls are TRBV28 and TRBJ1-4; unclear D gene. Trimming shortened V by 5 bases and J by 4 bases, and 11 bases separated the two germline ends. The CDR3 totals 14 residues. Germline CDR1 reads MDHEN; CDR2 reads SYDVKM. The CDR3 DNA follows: TGTGCCAGCAGTGGCCCCAGTTTTAATGAAAAACTGTTTTTT. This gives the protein CASSGPSFNEKLFF. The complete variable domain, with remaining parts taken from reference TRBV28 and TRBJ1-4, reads DVKVTQSSRYLVKRTGEKVFLECVQDMDHENMFWYRQDPGLGLRLIYFSYDVKMKEKGDIPEGYSVSREKKERFSLILESASTNQTSMYLCASSGPSFNEKLFFGSGTQLSVL.

CDR3 nucleotide sequence: TGTGCCAGCAGCTTGCAGGGGGCGCTGGACACTGAAGCTTTCTTT. Translation gives CASSLQGALDTEAFF. This sequence joins TRBV5-4 and TRBJ1-1, with 8 bases that match TRBD1. The CDR3 contains 15 residues. Looked up from germline, CDR1 is SGHNT and CDR2 is YYREEE (reference sequence). The ends lost 1 base at V and 3 bases at J; junction bases unmatched: 5.

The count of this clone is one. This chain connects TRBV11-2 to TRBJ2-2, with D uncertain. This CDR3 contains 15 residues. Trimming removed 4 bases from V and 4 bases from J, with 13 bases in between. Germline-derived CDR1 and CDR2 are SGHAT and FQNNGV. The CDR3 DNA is TGTGCCAGCAGCTCTTTGGGCCGTGGCACCGGGGAGCTGTTTTTT. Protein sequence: CASSSLGRGTGELFF.

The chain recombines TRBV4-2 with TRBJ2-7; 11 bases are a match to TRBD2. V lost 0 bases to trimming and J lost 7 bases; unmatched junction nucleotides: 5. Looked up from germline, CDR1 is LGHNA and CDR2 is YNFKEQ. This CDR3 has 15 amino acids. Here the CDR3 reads CASSQESLAGGEQYF. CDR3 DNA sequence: TGTGCCAGCAGCCAAGAATCCCTAGCGGGGGGTGAGCAGTACTTC.

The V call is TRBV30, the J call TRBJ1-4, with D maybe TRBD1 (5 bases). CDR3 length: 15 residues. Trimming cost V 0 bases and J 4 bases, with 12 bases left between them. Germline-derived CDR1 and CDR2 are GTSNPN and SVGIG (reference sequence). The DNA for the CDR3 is TGTGCCTGGAGTGTGGGACTAGGATTTAATGAAAAACTGTTTTTT. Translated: CAWSVGLGFNEKLFF.

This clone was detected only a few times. The CDR3 DNA follows: TGTGCCACCTGGGACAGGGGGATTTGGGATACGCAGTATTTT. This sequence encodes CATWDRGIWDTQYF. The chain has TRBV27 and TRBJ2-3, with 11 bases identical to TRBD1. Germline V gene data show CDR1 as MNHEY and CDR2 as SMNVEV (reference sequence). The CDR3 covers 14 residues. V dropped 10 bases and J dropped 6; count of bases not matched to a gene: 9.

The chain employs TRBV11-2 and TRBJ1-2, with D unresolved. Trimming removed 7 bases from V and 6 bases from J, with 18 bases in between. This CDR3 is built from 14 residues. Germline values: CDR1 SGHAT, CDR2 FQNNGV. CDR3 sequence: CASTVGSSGNGYTF. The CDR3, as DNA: TGTGCCAGCACAGTCGGGAGCTCCGGTAATGGCTACACCTTC.

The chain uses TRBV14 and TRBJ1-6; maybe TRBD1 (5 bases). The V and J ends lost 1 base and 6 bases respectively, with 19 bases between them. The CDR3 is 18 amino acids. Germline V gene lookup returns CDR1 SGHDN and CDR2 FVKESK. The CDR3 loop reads CASSQAWQAGHINSPLHF. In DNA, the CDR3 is TGTGCCAGCAGCCAAGCCTGGCAGGCGGGGCATATTAATTCACCCCTCCACTTT.

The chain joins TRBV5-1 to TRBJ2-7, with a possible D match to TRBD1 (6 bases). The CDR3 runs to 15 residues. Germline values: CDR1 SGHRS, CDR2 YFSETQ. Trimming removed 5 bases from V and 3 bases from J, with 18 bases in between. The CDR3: CASSRIGQNYYEQYF. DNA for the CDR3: TGCGCCAGCAGTCGTATTGGACAGAATTACTACGAGCAGTACTTC.

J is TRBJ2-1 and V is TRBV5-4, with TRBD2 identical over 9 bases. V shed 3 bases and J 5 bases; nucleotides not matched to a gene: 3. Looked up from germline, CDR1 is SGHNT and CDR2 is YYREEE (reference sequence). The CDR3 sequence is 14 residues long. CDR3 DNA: TGTGCCAGCAGCTCGGGCGGGGGGGACAATGAGCAGTTCTTC. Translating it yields CASSSGGGDNEQFF. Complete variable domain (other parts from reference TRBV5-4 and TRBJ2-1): ETGVTQSPTHLIKTRGQQVTLRCSSQSGHNTVSWYQQALGQGPQFIFQYYREEENGRGNFPPRFSGLQFPNYSSELNVNALELDDSALYLCASSSGGGDNEQFFGPGTRLTVL.

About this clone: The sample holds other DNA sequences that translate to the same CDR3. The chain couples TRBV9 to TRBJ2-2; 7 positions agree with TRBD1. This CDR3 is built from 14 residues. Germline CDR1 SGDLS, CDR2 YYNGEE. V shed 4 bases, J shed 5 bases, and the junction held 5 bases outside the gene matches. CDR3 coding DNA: TGTGCCAGCAGCCCCCCCAGGGGGACCGGGGAGCTGTTTTTT. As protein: CASSPPRGTGELFF.

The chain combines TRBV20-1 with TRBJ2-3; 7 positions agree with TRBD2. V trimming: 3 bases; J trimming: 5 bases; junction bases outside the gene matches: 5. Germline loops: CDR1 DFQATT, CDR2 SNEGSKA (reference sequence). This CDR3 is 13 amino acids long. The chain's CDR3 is CSASPGGLDTQYF. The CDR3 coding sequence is TGCAGTGCTAGTCCGGGGGGTTTAGATACGCAGTATTTT.

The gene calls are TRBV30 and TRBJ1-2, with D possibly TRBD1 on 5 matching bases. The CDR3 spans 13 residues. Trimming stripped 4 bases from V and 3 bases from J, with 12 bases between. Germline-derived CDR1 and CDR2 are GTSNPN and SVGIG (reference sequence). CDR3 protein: CAWNVARDYGYTF. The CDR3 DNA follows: TGTGCCTGGAATGTAGCCAGGGACTATGGCTACACCTTC.

The CDR3 sequence is CASSTRQAPNEKLFF. The CDR3 nucleotides read TGTGCCAGCAGCACAAGACAGGCCCCTAATGAAAAACTGTTTTTT. J is TRBJ1-4 and V is TRBV21-1; the table gives TRBD1 as D, unverified against the DNA. TRBV21-1 is annotated as a pseudogene. CDR3 size: 15 residues.

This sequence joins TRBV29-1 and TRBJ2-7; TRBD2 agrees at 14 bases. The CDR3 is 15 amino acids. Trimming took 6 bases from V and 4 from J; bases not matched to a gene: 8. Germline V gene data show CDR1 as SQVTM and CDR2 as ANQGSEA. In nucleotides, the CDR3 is TGCAGCGTAACTTTGACTAGCGGGGGGGGATACGAGCAGTACTTC. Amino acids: CSVTLTSGGGYEQYF.

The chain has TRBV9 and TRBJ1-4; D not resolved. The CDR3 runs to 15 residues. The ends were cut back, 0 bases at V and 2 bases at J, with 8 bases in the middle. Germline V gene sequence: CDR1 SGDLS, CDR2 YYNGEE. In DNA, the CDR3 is TGTGCCAGCAGCGTAGGGAGTGGGACTAATGAAAAACTGTTTTTT. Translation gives CASSVGSGTNEKLFF.

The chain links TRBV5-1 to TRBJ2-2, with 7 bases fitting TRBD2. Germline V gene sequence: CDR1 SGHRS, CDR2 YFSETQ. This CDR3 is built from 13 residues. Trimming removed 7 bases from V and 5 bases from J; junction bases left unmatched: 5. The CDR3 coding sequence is TGCGCCAGCCGAATAGCGGGTACCGGGGAGCTGTTTTTT. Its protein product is CASRIAGTGELFF. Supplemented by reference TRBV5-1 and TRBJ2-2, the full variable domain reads KAGVTQTPRYLIKTRGQQVTLSCSPISGHRSVSWYQQTPGQGLQFLFEYFSETQRNKGNFPGRFSGRQFSNSRSEMNVSTLELGDSALYLCASRIAGTGELFFGEGSRLTVL.